The sequence of this TCR beta chain was determined in a study of beta chain features in type 1 diabetes. This clone turned up a few times. The CDR3 loop spans 14 amino acids. Losses at the gene ends were 6 bases for V and 6 bases for J; bases not matched to a gene: 7. CDR1 is SEHNR and CDR2 is FQNEAQ in the germline V gene (reference sequence). The sequenced template was cDNA made from the entire isolated RNA. Deep immunoSEQ sequencing covered naive, central memory and regulatory T cell samples. Libraries were prepared by immunoSEQ multiplex PCR; TCRdb keeps only in-frame clonotypes and omits some of them. The sample comprises almost 350,000 clones, roughly a fifth of which are singletons, and roughly 0.045% rests with the top ten.

V usage is TRBV7-9 and J usage is TRBJ2-7; TRBD2 aligns across 11 bases. The sample consisted of naive CD4+ T cells from blood. The sequence derives from a young woman in good health. The CDR3 loop reads CASSRTSGGSEQYF. The CDR3 DNA sequence: TGTGCCAGCAGTCGCACTAGCGGGGGTTCCGAGCAGTACTTC.